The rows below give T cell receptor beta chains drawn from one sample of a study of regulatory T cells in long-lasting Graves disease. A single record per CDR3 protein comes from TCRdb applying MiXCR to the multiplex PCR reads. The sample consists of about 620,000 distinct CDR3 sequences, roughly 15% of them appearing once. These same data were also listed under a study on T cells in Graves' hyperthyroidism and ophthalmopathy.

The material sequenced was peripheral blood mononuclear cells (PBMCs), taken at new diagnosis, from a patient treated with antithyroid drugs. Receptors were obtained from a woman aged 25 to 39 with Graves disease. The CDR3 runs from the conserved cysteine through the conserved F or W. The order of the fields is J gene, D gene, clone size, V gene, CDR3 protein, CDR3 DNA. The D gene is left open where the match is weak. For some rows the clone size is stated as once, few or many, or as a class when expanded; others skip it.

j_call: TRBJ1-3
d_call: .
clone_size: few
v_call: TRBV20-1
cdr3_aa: CSAGTGLSGRSGNTIYF
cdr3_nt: TGCAGTGCCGGCACCGGGTTGTCGGGGCGCTCTGGAAACACCATATATTTT

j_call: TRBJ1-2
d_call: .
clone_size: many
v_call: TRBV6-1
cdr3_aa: CASSEFRGTNYGYTF
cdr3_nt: TGTGCCAGCAGTGAATTCAGGGGAACTAACTATGGCTACACCTTC

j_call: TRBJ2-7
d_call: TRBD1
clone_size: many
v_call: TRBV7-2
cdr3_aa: CASSLVGTGGHEQYF
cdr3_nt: TGTGCCAGCAGCTTGGTCGGGACAGGGGGCCACGAGCAGTACTTC

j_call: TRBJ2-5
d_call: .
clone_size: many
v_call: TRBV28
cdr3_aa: CASSSLQGRRQETQYF
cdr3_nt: TGTGCCAGCAGTTCCCTGCAGGGGCGAAGACAAGAGACCCAGTACTTC

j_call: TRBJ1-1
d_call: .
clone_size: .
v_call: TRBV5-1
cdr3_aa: CASSPGWTTNTEAFF
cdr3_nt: TGCGCCAGCAGCCCTGGATGGACAACGAACACTGAAGCTTTCTTT

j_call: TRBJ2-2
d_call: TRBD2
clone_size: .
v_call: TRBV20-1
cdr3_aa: CSASLAGAIANTGELFF
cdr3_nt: TGCAGTGCGTCCCTAGCGGGAGCTATCGCGAACACCGGGGAGCTGTTTTTT

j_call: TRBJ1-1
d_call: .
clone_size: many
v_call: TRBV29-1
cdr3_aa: CSVEEWLEAFF
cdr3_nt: TGCAGCGTTGAAGAGTGGCTTGAAGCTTTCTTT

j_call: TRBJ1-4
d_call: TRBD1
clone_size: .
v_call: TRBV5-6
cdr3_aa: CASSLTGTGGGEEKLFF
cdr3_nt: TGTGCCAGCAGCCTCACCGGGACAGGGGGCGGGGAGGAAAAACTGTTTTTT

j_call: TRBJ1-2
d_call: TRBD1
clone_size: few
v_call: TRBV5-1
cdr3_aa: CASSRDRTYTF
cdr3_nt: TGCGCCAGCAGCCGGGACAGAACTTACACCTTC

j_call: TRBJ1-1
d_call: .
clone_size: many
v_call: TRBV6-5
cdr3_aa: CASSYSLLLMNTEAFF
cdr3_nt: TGTGCCAGCAGTTACTCGCTACTACTTATGAACACTGAAGCTTTCTTT

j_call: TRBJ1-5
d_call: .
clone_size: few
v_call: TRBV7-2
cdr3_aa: CASRGQSNQPQHF
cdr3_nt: TGTGCCAGCAGGGGGCAGAGCAATCAGCCCCAGCATTTT

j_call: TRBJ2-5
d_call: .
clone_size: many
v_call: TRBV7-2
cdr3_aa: CASSKGPIGETQYF
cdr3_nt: TGTGCCAGCAGCAAAGGGCCAATTGGAGAGACCCAGTACTTC

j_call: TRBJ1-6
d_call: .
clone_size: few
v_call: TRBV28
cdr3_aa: CARPWGLGLSSYNSPLHF
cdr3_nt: TGTGCCCGCCCCTGGGGGCTCGGCCTGAGCTCCTATAATTCACCCCTCCACTTT

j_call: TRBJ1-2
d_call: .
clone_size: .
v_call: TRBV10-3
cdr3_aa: CAISIGKSPLYGYTF
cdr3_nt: TGTGCCATCAGTATCGGGAAAAGCCCCCTCTATGGCTACACCTTC

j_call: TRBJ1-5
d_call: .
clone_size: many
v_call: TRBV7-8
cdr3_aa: CASSLEFSNQPQHF
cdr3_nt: TGTGCCAGCAGCCTAGAGTTTAGCAATCAGCCCCAGCATTTT

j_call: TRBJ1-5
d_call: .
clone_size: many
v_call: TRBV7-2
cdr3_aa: CASSPNSGGIQGQPQHF
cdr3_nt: TGTGCCAGCAGCCCAAACAGCGGGGGCATCCAGGGTCAGCCCCAGCATTTT

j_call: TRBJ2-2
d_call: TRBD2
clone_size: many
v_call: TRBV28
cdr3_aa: CASRQEREALGGELFF
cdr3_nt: TGTGCCAGCAGACAAGAGCGGGAAGCGTTGGGCGGGGAGCTGTTTTTT

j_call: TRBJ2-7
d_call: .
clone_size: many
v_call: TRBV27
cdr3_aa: CASSSPSGGAYEQYF
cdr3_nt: TGTGCCAGCAGTTCCCCTAGTGGCGGTGCCTACGAGCAGTACTTC

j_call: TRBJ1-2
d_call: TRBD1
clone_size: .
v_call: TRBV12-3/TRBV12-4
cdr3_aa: CASSWGDRGRSNYGYTF
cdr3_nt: TGTGCCAGCAGTTGGGGGGACAGGGGGCGTTCTAACTATGGCTACACCTTC

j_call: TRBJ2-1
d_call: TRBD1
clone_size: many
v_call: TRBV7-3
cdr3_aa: CASSFKLTGDEQFF
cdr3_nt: TGTGCCAGCAGCTTCAAACTTACAGGGGACGAGCAGTTCTTC

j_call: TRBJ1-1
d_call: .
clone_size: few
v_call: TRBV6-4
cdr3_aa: CASSAPDLRIAEAFF
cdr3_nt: TGTGCCAGCAGTGCCCCGGATCTTAGGATCGCTGAAGCTTTCTTT

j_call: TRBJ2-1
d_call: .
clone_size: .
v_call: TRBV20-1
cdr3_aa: CSAIFRPAQTYNEQFF
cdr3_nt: TGCAGTGCTATTTTCAGGCCGGCGCAAACCTACAATGAGCAGTTCTTC

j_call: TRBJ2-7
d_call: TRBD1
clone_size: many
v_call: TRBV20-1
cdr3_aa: CSAPPGGTGANEQYF
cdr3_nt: TGCAGTGCCCCCCCGGGAGGGACAGGGGCCAACGAGCAGTACTTC

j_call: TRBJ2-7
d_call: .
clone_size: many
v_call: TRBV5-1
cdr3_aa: CASSPSRSYEQYF
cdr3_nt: TGCGCCAGCAGTCCTAGCCGCTCCTACGAGCAGTACTTC

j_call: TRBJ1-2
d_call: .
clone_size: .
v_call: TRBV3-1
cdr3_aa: CASSPWGTADNYGYTF
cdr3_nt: TGTGCCAGCAGCCCCTGGGGGACGGCAGACAACTATGGCTACACCTTC

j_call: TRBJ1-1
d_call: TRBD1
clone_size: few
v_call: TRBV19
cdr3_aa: CASSIPGGGQKSLMNTEAFF
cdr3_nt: TGTGCCAGTAGCATTCCCGGCGGGGGACAGAAATCCCTTATGAACACTGAAGCTTTCTTT

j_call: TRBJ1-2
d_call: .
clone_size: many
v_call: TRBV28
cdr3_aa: CASLGLLGEVGDYGYTF
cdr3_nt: TGTGCCAGCTTGGGGCTTTTAGGGGAGGTTGGTGACTATGGCTACACCTTC

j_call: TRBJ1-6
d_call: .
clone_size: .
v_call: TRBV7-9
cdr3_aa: CASSGRPYNSPLHF
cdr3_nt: TGTGCCAGCAGCGGACGGCCCTATAATTCACCCCTCCACTTT

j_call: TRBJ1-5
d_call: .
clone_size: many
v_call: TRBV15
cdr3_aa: CATSRDRRNQPQHF
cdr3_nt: TGTGCCACCAGCAGAGATCGTAGGAATCAGCCCCAGCATTTT

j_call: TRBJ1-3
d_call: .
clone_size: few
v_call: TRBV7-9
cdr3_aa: CASSRVVGALSGNTIYF
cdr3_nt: TGTGCCAGCAGCCGCGTAGTAGGGGCCCTCTCTGGAAACACCATATATTTT

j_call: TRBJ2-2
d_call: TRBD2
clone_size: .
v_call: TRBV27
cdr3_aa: CASTSGSGTPGELFF
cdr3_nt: TGTGCCAGCACCTCGGGTAGCGGGACTCCCGGGGAGCTGTTTTTT

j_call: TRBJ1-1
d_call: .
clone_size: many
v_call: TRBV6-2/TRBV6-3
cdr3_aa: CASRGVGTEAFF
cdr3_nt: TGTGCCAGCCGTGGGGTAGGTACTGAAGCTTTCTTT

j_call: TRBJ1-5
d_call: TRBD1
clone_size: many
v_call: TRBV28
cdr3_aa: CASSSWTGYSNQPQHF
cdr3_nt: TGTGCCAGCAGTTCCTGGACAGGGTATAGCAATCAGCCCCAGCATTTT

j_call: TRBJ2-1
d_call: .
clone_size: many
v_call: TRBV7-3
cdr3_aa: CASSSTGTRSYNEQFF
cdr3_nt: TGTGCCAGCAGCTCAACCGGGACACGTTCCTACAATGAGCAGTTCTTC

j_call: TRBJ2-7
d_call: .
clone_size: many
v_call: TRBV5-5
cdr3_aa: CASTLGPSKPPEQYF
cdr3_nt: TGTGCCAGCACCCTGGGTCCTAGCAAACCTCCCGAGCAGTACTTC

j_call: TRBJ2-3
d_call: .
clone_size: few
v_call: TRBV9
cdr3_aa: CASSVESGRTDTQYF
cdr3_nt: TGTGCCAGCAGCGTAGAGTCGGGCCGCACAGATACGCAGTATTTT

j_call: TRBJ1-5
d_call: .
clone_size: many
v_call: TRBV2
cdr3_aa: CASSEEMVQTQPQHF
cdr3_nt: TGTGCCAGCAGTGAAGAAATGGTACAGACTCAGCCCCAGCATTTT

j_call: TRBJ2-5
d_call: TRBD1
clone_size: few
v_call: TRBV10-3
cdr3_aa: CAISGRTGGPETQYF
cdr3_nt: TGTGCCATCAGTGGACGGACAGGGGGACCAGAGACCCAGTACTTC

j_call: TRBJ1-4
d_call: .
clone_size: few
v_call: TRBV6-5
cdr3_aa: CASSYSELRLLGEKLFF
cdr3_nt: TGTGCCAGCAGTTACTCGGAGTTGAGGCTCTTGGGTGAAAAACTGTTTTTT

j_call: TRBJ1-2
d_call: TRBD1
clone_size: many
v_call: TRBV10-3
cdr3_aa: CAISGGTGGNYGYTF
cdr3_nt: TGTGCCATCAGTGGGGGGACAGGGGGTAACTATGGCTACACCTTC

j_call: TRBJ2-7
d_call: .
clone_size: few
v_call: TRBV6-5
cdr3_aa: CASSYIFATPTYEQYF
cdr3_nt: TGTGCCAGCAGTTATATCTTTGCGACACCGACCTACGAGCAGTACTTC

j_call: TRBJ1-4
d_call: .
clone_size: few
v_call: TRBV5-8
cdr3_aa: CASSSGGGGRANEKLFF
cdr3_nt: TGTGCCAGCAGCTCCGGTGGCGGGGGAAGGGCTAATGAAAAACTGTTTTTT

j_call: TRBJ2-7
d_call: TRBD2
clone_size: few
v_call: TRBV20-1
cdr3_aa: CSASGLAGGDSYEQYF
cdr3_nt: TGCAGTGCTAGCGGACTAGCGGGAGGTGACTCCTACGAGCAGTACTTC

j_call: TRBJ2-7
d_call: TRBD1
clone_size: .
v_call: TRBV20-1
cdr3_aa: CSARGLDREPYEQYF
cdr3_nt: TGCAGTGCTAGAGGGTTGGACAGGGAGCCCTACGAGCAGTACTTC

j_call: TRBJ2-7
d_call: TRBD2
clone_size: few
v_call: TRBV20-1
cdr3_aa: CSARAGGTYEQYF
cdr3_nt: TGCAGTGCTAGAGCGGGAGGGACCTACGAGCAGTACTTC

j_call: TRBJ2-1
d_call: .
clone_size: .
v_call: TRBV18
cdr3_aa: CASSLYEGVNNEQFF
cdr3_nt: TGTGCCAGCTCTCTCTACGAAGGGGTCAACAATGAGCAGTTCTTC

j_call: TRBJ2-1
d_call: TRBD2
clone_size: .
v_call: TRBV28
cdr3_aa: CASSLFGSKRGEQFF
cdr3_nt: TGTGCCAGCAGTTTATTTGGGAGTAAGCGGGGTGAGCAGTTCTTC

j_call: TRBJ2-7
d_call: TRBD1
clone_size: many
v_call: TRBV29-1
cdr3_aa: CSVEEGTGAYEQYF
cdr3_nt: TGCAGCGTTGAAGAGGGGACAGGGGCCTACGAGCAGTACTTC

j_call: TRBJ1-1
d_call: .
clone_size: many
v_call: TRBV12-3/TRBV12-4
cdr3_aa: CASSLEADNWAEAFF
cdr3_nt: TGTGCCAGCAGTTTAGAGGCGGACAACTGGGCTGAAGCTTTCTTT

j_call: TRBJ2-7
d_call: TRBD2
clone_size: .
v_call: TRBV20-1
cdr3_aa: CSAREGASGREGEQYF
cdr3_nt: TGCAGTGCTAGAGAAGGGGCTAGCGGGAGAGAGGGCGAGCAGTACTTC

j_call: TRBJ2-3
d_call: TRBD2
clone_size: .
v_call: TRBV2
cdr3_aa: CASKVTSGTDTQYF
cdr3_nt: TGTGCCAGCAAGGTGACTAGCGGCACAGATACGCAGTATTTT

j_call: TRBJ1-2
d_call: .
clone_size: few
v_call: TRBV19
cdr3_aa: CASSQNSQGSYGYTF
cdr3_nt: TGTGCCAGTAGTCAAAACAGTCAGGGGAGCTATGGCTACACCTTC

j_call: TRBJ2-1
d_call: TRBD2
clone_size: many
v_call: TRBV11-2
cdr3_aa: CASSLDLAGGSKQFF
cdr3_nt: TGTGCCAGCAGCTTAGATTTAGCGGGAGGTAGTAAGCAGTTCTTC

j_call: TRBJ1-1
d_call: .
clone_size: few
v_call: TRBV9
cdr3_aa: CASSVKGVGTEAFF
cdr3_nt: TGTGCCAGCAGCGTTAAAGGGGTTGGCACTGAAGCTTTCTTT

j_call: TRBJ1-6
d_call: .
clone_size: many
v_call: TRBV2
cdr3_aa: CASSETGMGNSPLHF
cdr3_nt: TGTGCCAGCAGTGAAACAGGGATGGGTAATTCACCCCTCCACTTT

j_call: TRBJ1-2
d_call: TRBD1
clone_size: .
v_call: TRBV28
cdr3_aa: CASNTGQGAGYTF
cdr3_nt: TGTGCCAGTAACACGGGACAGGGAGCTGGCTACACCTTC

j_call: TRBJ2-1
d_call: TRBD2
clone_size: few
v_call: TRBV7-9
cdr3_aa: CASTLAGGPAYNEQFF
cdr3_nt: TGTGCCAGCACCTTAGCGGGAGGGCCCGCCTACAATGAGCAGTTCTTC

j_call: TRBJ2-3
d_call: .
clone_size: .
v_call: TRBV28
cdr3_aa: CASSSRSGISTDTQYF
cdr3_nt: TGTGCCAGCAGTTCCCGTAGCGGCATAAGCACAGATACGCAGTATTTT

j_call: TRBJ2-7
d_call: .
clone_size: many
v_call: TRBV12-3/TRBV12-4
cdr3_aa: CASSLAGALGEQYF
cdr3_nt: TGTGCCAGCAGTTTAGCGGGGGCCTTGGGCGAGCAGTACTTC